This record covers a single TCR beta chain. Its matching antigen is unknown. The V end lost 7 bases, the J end lost 0 bases, and 12 bases lay between the germline ends. The CDR3 spans 14 residues. CDR1 is MNHEY and CDR2 is SVGEGT in the germline V gene. Specified time point: newly diagnosed GD, antithyroid drugs for less than 3 months. Preparation of the TCR library used RNA extracted from PBMCs. The peripheral blood volume drawn was around 10 milliliters, and it was collected into EDTA tubes. Library construction for TCR beta used iRepertoire HTBI primers and Arm-PCR of CDR3 regions. MiXCR was run by TCRdb on the multiplex PCR reads, yielding one entry per CDR3 protein. Counted here are 410,000 or so distinct CDR3 sequences, about 15% occurring once; the ten biggest clones make up 16%. The sample originates from a study of regulatory T cells in long-lasting Graves disease. Broader study findings: Peripheral blood, not thyroid tissue, was the sole material studied.

The same specimen was also included in a second study, on T cells in Graves' hyperthyroidism and ophthalmopathy. That paper states: Exclusion of patients followed from uncontrolled infection, other autoimmune disease, pregnancy or lactation. Primed by the HTBI set, a first-round RT-PCR was run on the TCR CDR3.

This chain links TRBV6-2 or TRBV6-3 with TRBJ1-1; weak D call: TRBD1 (6 bases). The TCR was taken from a young woman with Graves disease. Specimen: peripheral blood mononuclear cells (PBMCs), collected at new diagnosis, from a patient treated with antithyroid drugs. The CDR3 reads CASNPGAMNTEAFF. The CDR3, as DNA: TGTGCCAGCAACCCAGGGGCGATGAACACTGAAGCTTTCTTT.